Listed below are T cell receptor beta chains from one sample, sequenced in a study of shared clonotypes between healthy human individuals. Measured with immunoSEQ multiplex PCR; TCRdb has only the in-frame clones, and not every one. Of around 1 million clones listed, 76% are singletons. The specimen was memory CD4+ T cells sorted from blood. The receptors originated from a man in his late teens or twenties in good health. Each CDR3 is given with its conserved first and last residue.

v_call cdr3_aa
TRBV5-5 CASSFGTIRETQYF
TRBV6-5 CASRKSGVSNQPQHF
TRBV7-2 CASSPRGGGSNQPQHF
TRBV7-8 CASSLVGTGRGNQPQHF
TRBV13 CASSLGSGADTQYF
TRBV18 CASSPLGQGAGSPLHF
TRBV13 CASSFRGTGIEKLFF
TRBV18 CASSSQRGSGDTEAFF
TRBV18 CASSPRGRAEVYEQYF
TRBV11-2 CASSLASPGTGVETQYF
TRBV5-4 CASSLGSDTQYF
TRBV9 CASSVGLGTPLPYEQYF
TRBV5-1 CASGQAGANVLTF
TRBV18 CASSPPSVGGYEQYF
TRBV9 CASSAGTGSLNEQFF
TRBV10-2 CASSTQGVKHNEKLFF
TRBV6-6 CASWSDNRSGNTIYF
TRBV6-1 CASSKEMNTEAFF
TRBV10-3 CAISVGSQETQYF
TRBV6-5 CASSRGRELDEQYF
TRBV10-1 CASSDPLGAFDTEETQYF
TRBV30 CAWTRDRVTGANVLTF
TRBV30 CAWGRAGQLWGEQYF
TRBV7-8 CASSRDLASYEQYF
TRBV5-4 CASSTAGQTYNEQFF
TRBV30 CAWTGHGNTIYF
TRBV6-5 CASSYPGGEQYF
TRBV6-1 CATRVGPFQETQYF
TRBV2 CASKQGVRDEQFF